Listed below are T cell receptor beta chains from one sample, sequenced in a study of shared clonotypes between healthy human individuals. The table came from immunoSEQ multiplex PCR; TCRdb's copy has only in-frame clones and leaves some out. In the table there are about 2.4 million clones, roughly 93% of which are singletons. Sequencing used naive CD4+ T cells from PBMCs. The receptors were sampled from a man aged 18-30 years in good health. Some clones in this sample may be carry-over from other donors' samples. The CDR3 runs from the conserved cysteine through the conserved F or W. The order of the fields is CDR3 protein, CDR3 DNA, clone size, D gene, J gene, V gene. A D gene is named only where the DNA matches it firmly. Clone size is given for some rows only: seen once, a few or many times, or a class if the clone is expanded.

CDR3aa: CASSPRVAAGGRETQYF
CDR3nt: TGTGCCAGCAGCCCCCGGGTGGCCGCGGGAGGGAGAGAGACCCAGTACTTC
abundance: -
d_gene: TRBD2
j_gene: TRBJ2-5
v_gene: TRBV11-2

CDR3aa: CASTVPEGNTEAFF
CDR3nt: TGTGCCAGCACCGTTCCCGAGGGGAACACTGAAGCTTTCTTT
abundance: -
d_gene: -
j_gene: TRBJ1-1
v_gene: TRBV11-2

CDR3aa: CASSLYSTPSYNEQFF
CDR3nt: TGTGCCAGCAGCTTATACTCCACCCCAAGTTACAATGAGCAGTTCTTC
abundance: -
d_gene: -
j_gene: TRBJ2-1
v_gene: TRBV7-3

CDR3aa: CASSPTGDTDTQYF
CDR3nt: TGTGCCAGCTCACCGACAGGGGACACAGATACGCAGTATTTT
abundance: few
d_gene: TRBD1
j_gene: TRBJ2-3
v_gene: TRBV18

CDR3aa: CASSLVRASGSYEQYF
CDR3nt: TGTGCCAGCAGCTTGGTGAGGGCTAGCGGGAGTTACGAGCAGTACTTC
abundance: -
d_gene: TRBD2
j_gene: TRBJ2-7
v_gene: TRBV5-6

CDR3aa: CASSLSGRAHEQYF
CDR3nt: TGTGCCAGCAGCTTGTCCGGGAGGGCCCACGAGCAGTACTTC
abundance: -
d_gene: TRBD2
j_gene: TRBJ2-7
v_gene: TRBV5-4

CDR3aa: CASSFASTDTQYF
CDR3nt: TGTGCCAGCTCCTTTGCTAGCACAGATACGCAGTATTTT
abundance: once
d_gene: -
j_gene: TRBJ2-3
v_gene: TRBV19

CDR3aa: CATSRATGTPLNEQFF
CDR3nt: TGTGCCACCAGCAGAGCGACCGGGACCCCACTAAATGAGCAGTTCTTC
abundance: -
d_gene: -
j_gene: TRBJ2-1
v_gene: TRBV15

CDR3aa: CASSLEEGGHTEAFF
CDR3nt: TGTGCCAGCAGCCTTGAGGAAGGCGGACACACTGAAGCTTTCTTT
abundance: -
d_gene: -
j_gene: TRBJ1-1
v_gene: TRBV5-5

CDR3aa: CASSLGNRGGGYGYTF
CDR3nt: TGTGCCAGCAGTTTAGGGAACAGGGGGGGAGGCTATGGCTACACCTTC
abundance: -
d_gene: TRBD1
j_gene: TRBJ1-2
v_gene: TRBV28

CDR3aa: CASSIQVLMNTEAFF
CDR3nt: TGTGCCAGCAGTATTCAGGTTCTCATGAACACTGAAGCTTTCTTT
abundance: -
d_gene: -
j_gene: TRBJ1-1
v_gene: TRBV2

CDR3aa: CSVGRIDGGNAEAFF
CDR3nt: TGCAGCGTTGGGAGAATCGACGGGGGGAATGCTGAAGCTTTCTTT
abundance: -
d_gene: -
j_gene: TRBJ1-1
v_gene: TRBV29-1

CDR3aa: CASSFDLGPGDSPLHF
CDR3nt: TGTGCCAGCAGCTTTGATCTAGGCCCAGGAGATTCACCCCTCCACTTT
abundance: -
d_gene: -
j_gene: TRBJ1-6
v_gene: TRBV6-6

CDR3aa: CASSLETGSRSEYF
CDR3nt: TGCGCCAGCAGCTTGGAAACAGGGTCCAGGAGTGAGTACTTC
abundance: -
d_gene: -
j_gene: TRBJ2-7
v_gene: TRBV5-1

CDR3aa: CASSYSGRARQPQHF
CDR3nt: TGTGCCAGCAGTTACTCGGGCAGGGCTCGTCAGCCCCAGCATTTT
abundance: -
d_gene: -
j_gene: TRBJ1-5
v_gene: TRBV6-5

CDR3aa: CASSPGTEETQYF
CDR3nt: TGTGCCAGCAGCCCGGGGACGGAAGAGACCCAGTACTTC
abundance: once
d_gene: -
j_gene: TRBJ2-5
v_gene: TRBV11-2

CDR3aa: CASSFTGQTQETQYF
CDR3nt: TGTGCCAGCAGTTTTACCGGACAAACGCAAGAGACCCAGTACTTC
abundance: -
d_gene: -
j_gene: TRBJ2-5
v_gene: TRBV28

CDR3aa: CASSDSSSGLDTQYF
CDR3nt: TGTGCCAGCAGTGACTCGTCTAGCGGGCTGGATACGCAGTATTTT
abundance: once
d_gene: TRBD2
j_gene: TRBJ2-3
v_gene: TRBV6-4

CDR3aa: CASSWARPPYEQYF
CDR3nt: TGTGCCAGCAGCTGGGCGCGACCCCCTTACGAGCAGTACTTC
abundance: -
d_gene: -
j_gene: TRBJ2-7
v_gene: TRBV5-4

CDR3aa: CASSPLRASGFYEQYF
CDR3nt: TGTGCCAGCAGTCCACTCCGGGCTAGCGGCTTCTACGAGCAGTACTTC
abundance: -
d_gene: TRBD2
j_gene: TRBJ2-7
v_gene: TRBV27

CDR3aa: CASSILLAGGPKFF
CDR3nt: TGTGCCAGCAGCATCCTACTAGCGGGAGGGCCGAAGTTCTTC
abundance: -
d_gene: TRBD2
j_gene: TRBJ2-1
v_gene: TRBV7-8

CDR3aa: CASSADPNTEAFF
CDR3nt: TGCGCCAGCAGCGCGGACCCGAACACTGAAGCTTTCTTT
abundance: -
d_gene: -
j_gene: TRBJ1-1
v_gene: TRBV5-1

CDR3aa: CASSGLPGQAANYGYTF
CDR3nt: TGTGCCAGCAGTGGGCTCCCGGGACAGGCAGCTAACTATGGCTACACCTTC
abundance: -
d_gene: TRBD1
j_gene: TRBJ1-2
v_gene: TRBV2

CDR3aa: CASSSILRPLNTEAFF
CDR3nt: TGTGCCAGCAGCTCTATCCTTAGGCCCTTGAACACTGAAGCTTTCTTT
abundance: -
d_gene: -
j_gene: TRBJ1-1
v_gene: TRBV7-9

CDR3aa: CSALGLPQQFF
CDR3nt: TGCAGTGCACTAGGACTACCCCAACAGTTCTTC
abundance: -
d_gene: -
j_gene: TRBJ2-1
v_gene: TRBV20-1

CDR3aa: CASSSGGPRGYTF
CDR3nt: TGTGCCAGCAGCTCCGGGGGGCCTCGTGGCTACACCTTC
abundance: -
d_gene: -
j_gene: TRBJ1-2
v_gene: TRBV5-4

CDR3aa: CASSQAGTLTYEQYF
CDR3nt: TGTGCCAGCAGCCAGGCCGGGACCTTAACCTACGAGCAGTACTTC
abundance: -
d_gene: -
j_gene: TRBJ2-7
v_gene: TRBV4-2